This T cell receptor beta chain was found in a study of cytomegalovirus exposure and HLA in healthy donors. Study at large: As an earlier analysis found, roughly 170 million T cells yielded about 120 million unique TCR beta sequences.

The V gene lost 3 bases and the J gene lost 7 bases, with 11 bases spanning the gap. Germline V CDR1 and CDR2: SQVTM, ANQGSEA. The CDR3 runs 12 residues. PCR employed 60 Vbeta and 13 Jbeta primers. Profiled with immunoSEQ multiplex PCR; TCRdb holds only in-frame clones, not every one. The sample has over 80,000 clones, 70% to 85% seen once. The receptor was isolated from a man aged 50 to 59 in good health and CMV-seronegative. The sequenced sample consisted of PBMCs. J is TRBJ2-3 and V is TRBV29-1; possible D gene TRBD1, 5 bases. This chain's CDR3 is CSVDIQGYTQYF. The CDR3 coding sequence is TGCAGCGTTGATATCCAGGGCTATACGCAGTATTTT.